Sequencing of this T cell receptor (beta chain) was carried out in a study of response to subunit inactivated influenza vaccine. TCRdb re-derived calls from the RT-PCR reads in MiXCR, one entry per CDR3 protein. The repertoire holds 600,000 to 850,000 distinct CDR3 sequences, with roughly 15% as singletons. The CDR3 contains 15 residues. V dropped 2 bases and J dropped 3 bases, with 13 bases sitting between them. The germline gives CDR1 LGHNA, CDR2 YSLEER. There are many counts of this clonotype. The chain recombines TRBV4-3 with TRBJ2-5; maybe TRBD1 (6 bases). This receptor was identified in a man aged 50 or older who received an inactivated influenza vaccine. The source was PBMCs from blood, collected roughly 2 weeks before vaccination. The CDR3 DNA reads as TGCGCCAGCAGCCAATCTCCGGGACAAAAAGAGACCCAGTACTTC. Its protein product is CASSQSPGQKETQYF.